This passage covers 31 T cell receptor beta chains from one sample sequenced in a study of T cells in Graves' hyperthyroidism and ophthalmopathy. Amplification of TCR beta CDR3 regions was performed using RNA transcripts as template. HTBI primers were used for first-round RT-PCR of the TCR CDR3. TCRdb used MiXCR to reprocess the multiplex PCR reads, holding one entry per CDR3 protein. This table holds almost 500,000 distinct CDR3 sequences, around a fifth found once. The sequenced material came from blood. These receptors were collected from a woman between 70 and 85 years old with Graves' ophthalmopathy.

This clonotype was picked up a small number of times. The chain combines TRBV6-2 or TRBV6-3 with TRBJ1-2, with D uncertain. The V gene's germline CDR1 is MNHEY and CDR2 SVGEGT. The ends were cut back, 6 bases at V and 11 bases at J, with 10 bases in the middle. The CDR3 contains 10 residues. CDR3 loop: CASRSILYTF. The DNA of the CDR3 is TGTGCCAGCAGATCCATCCTATACACCTTC.

This clonotype was observed a handful of times. The rearrangement uses TRBV5-1 and TRBJ2-3; 10 positions match TRBD2. The CDR3 loop spans 16 amino acids. The ends lost 4 bases at V and 5 bases at J; junction bases unmatched: 10. The germline CDR1 and CDR2 sequences are SGHRS and YFSETQ. CDR3 in DNA: TGCGCCAGCAGCCCCTTTTTAGCGGGAGGAAGAGATACGCAGTATTTT. Its translation is CASSPFLAGGRDTQYF.

This clonotype was found a few times. The V call is TRBV25-1, the J call TRBJ2-2, with TRBD2 matching over 12 bases. The CDR3 sequence is 20 residues long. With V trimmed by 3 bases and J by 5 bases, 16 bases remained unmatched. The germline gives CDR1 MGHDK, CDR2 SYGVNS. Written as DNA, the CDR3 is TGTGCCAGCAGTGACAAGGGGTCGCTAGCGGGAGGGCCTCGGACCGGGGAGCTGTTTTTT. Its translation is CASSDKGSLAGGPRTGELFF.

This clonotype was seen a few times. The rearrangement uses TRBV7-3 and TRBJ1-1; no reliable D call. The CDR3 has 13 amino acids. Germline values: CDR1 SGHTA, CDR2 FQGTGA. V was trimmed by 6 bases and J by 1 base, leaving 9 bases between them. This chain's CDR3 is CASRLGGNTEAFF. The CDR3 DNA reads as TGTGCCAGCAGACTAGGAGGGAACACTGAAGCTTTCTTT.

This clonotype was picked up a small number of times. The chain recombines TRBV28 with TRBJ2-5, with 7 positions matching TRBD1. The V segment lost 6 bases and the J segment 3 bases; nucleotides outside the gene matches: 4. This CDR3 comprises 13 residues. Germline V CDR1 and CDR2: MDHEN, SYDVKM. The CDR3 here is CASRSTGEETQYF. CDR3 DNA: TGTGCCAGCAGGAGTACAGGGGAAGAGACCCAGTACTTC.

In this sample, this clonotype turned up many times. The chain couples TRBV12-3 or TRBV12-4 to TRBJ2-3, with D unresolved. V was shortened by 2 bases and J by 0 bases, with 6 bases between the two germline ends. This CDR3 comprises 14 residues. The CDR3 loop is CASSLRPSTDTQYF. The DNA for the CDR3 is TGTGCCAGCAGTTTAAGGCCTAGCACAGATACGCAGTATTTT.

This chain joins TRBV24-1 and TRBJ2-2, with D possibly TRBD2 on 5 matching bases. The V end was cut by 9 bases, the J end by 2 bases, with 9 bases between. Germline-derived CDR1 and CDR2 are KGHDR and SFDVKD. This CDR3 spans 13 amino acids. The CDR3 spells CATREGNTGELFF. The CDR3 DNA reads as TGTGCCACCCGCGAGGGAAACACCGGGGAGCTGTTTTTT.

The chain is built from TRBV5-1 and TRBJ2-5, with 7 bases aligning to TRBD2. The CDR3 totals 15 residues. Germline trimming cut 0 bases from V and 3 bases from J; bases unmatched to any gene: 5. The germline V gene has CDR1 SGHRS and CDR2 YFSETQ. The CDR3 region has the DNA TGCGCCAGCAGCTTGGGTAGCGGGCCTGAAGAGACCCAGTACTTC. Translating it yields CASSLGSGPEETQYF.

V usage is TRBV5-1 and J usage is TRBJ1-1; tentatively, D is TRBD1 (5 bases). Germline CDR1 is SGHRS and CDR2 is YFSETQ. Trimming cost V 4 bases and J 0 bases, with 19 bases left between them. CDR3 length: 17 residues. CDR3 loop: CASSPRETGGVNTEAFF. The CDR3 DNA is TGCGCCAGCAGCCCCCGAGAGACTGGGGGAGTGAACACTGAAGCTTTCTTT.

This clonotype was seen a few times. V is TRBV7-9 and J is TRBJ2-4; D gene unclear. V was cut by 5 bases and J by 5 bases, with 13 bases left in between. Germline V gives CDR1 SEHNR, CDR2 FQNEAQ (reference sequence). The CDR3 sequence is 14 residues long. The CDR3 coding sequence is TGTGCCAGCAGCCCAGGTGGTGGGGAAAACATTCAGTACTTC. It codes for CASSPGGGENIQYF.

This clonotype has a handful of counts. V usage is TRBV7-2 and J usage is TRBJ2-2, with 7 bases lining up with TRBD2. Germline V gene data show CDR1 as SGHTA and CDR2 as FQGNSA. Trimming removed 5 bases from V and 5 bases from J; junction bases left unmatched: 11. The CDR3 has 16 amino acids. CDR3 amino acids: CASSTELAAGTGELFF. DNA for the CDR3: TGTGCCAGCAGCACAGAGCTAGCGGCTGGGACCGGGGAGCTGTTTTTT. Looking up the rest from reference TRBV7-2 and TRBJ2-2 gives the full variable domain: GAGVSQSPSNKVTEKGKDVELRCDPISGHTALYWYRQSLGQGLEFLIYFQGNSAPDKSGLPSDRFSAERTGGSVSTLTIQRTQQEDSAVYLCASSTELAAGTGELFFGEGSRLTVL.

This clonotype was counted many times. This chain links TRBV2 with TRBJ2-4; D ambiguous. The CDR3 spans 14 residues. The ends were cut back, 4 bases at V and 7 bases at J, with 14 bases in the middle. Germline CDR1 and CDR2: SNHLY and FYNNEI. For the CDR3, the DNA is TGTGCCAGCAGTGGGGCTATGGGTCCCAACATTCAGTACTTC. This gives the protein CASSGAMGPNIQYF. The variable domain in full, completed from reference TRBV2 and TRBJ2-4, reads EPEVTQTPSHQVTQMGQEVILRCVPISNHLYFYWYRQILGQKVEFLVSFYNNEISEKSEIFDDQFSVERPDGSNFTLKIRSTKLEDSAMYFCASSGAMGPNIQYFGAGTRLSVL.

CDR3 residues: CASSLGPRGEYEQYF. CDR3 sequence (DNA): TGTGCCAGCAGCCTCGGACCTAGGGGGGAATACGAGCAGTACTTC. The rearrangement links TRBV7-2 to TRBJ2-7; D could derive from TRBD1 or TRBD2 (6 bases each). The CDR3 totals 15 residues. Trimming took off 5 bases at V and 4 bases at J, with 18 bases between the two ends. CDR1 and CDR2 (germline): SGHTA, FQGNSA.

This clonotype was counted between two and nine times. The chain combines TRBV5-1 with TRBJ2-3; 8 bases agree with TRBD2. The CDR3 consists of 15 residues. The junction had 9 bases not matched to a gene; V was cut back by 6 bases and J by 3 bases. Germline V gene sequence: CDR1 SGHRS, CDR2 YFSETQ. Here the CDR3 reads CASNPGAGGTDTQYF. In nucleotides, the CDR3 is TGCGCCAGCAACCCCGGGGCGGGGGGAACAGATACGCAGTATTTT.

This clonotype was counted a single time. In nucleotides, the CDR3 is TGCGCCAGCAGCCAAGACCATATCGGACAGGGGGCTGCTAGCAATCAGCCCCAGCATTTT. This codes for CASSQDHIGQGAASNQPQHF. The V and J genes are TRBV4-1 and TRBJ1-5; 11 positions match TRBD1. This CDR3 comprises 20 residues. The ends lost 0 bases at V and 0 bases at J; junction bases unmatched: 10. The V gene's germline CDR1 is MGHRA and CDR2 YSYEKL.

This clonotype came up a few times. The CDR3 sequence is CSVREADGQPQHF. The CDR3 DNA follows: TGCAGCGTGAGGGAGGCTGACGGTCAGCCCCAGCATTTT. The chain joins TRBV29-1 to TRBJ1-5; D remains ambiguous. The CDR3 has 13 amino acids. Trimming took off 6 bases at V and 6 bases at J, with 15 bases between the two ends. Germline-derived CDR1 and CDR2 are SQVTM and ANQGSEA.

The chain combines TRBV19 with TRBJ1-1, with D tentatively TRBD1 (5 bases). Germline V lookup: CDR1 LNHDA, CDR2 SQIVND (reference sequence). V gave up 7 bases and J gave up 6 bases, with 27 bases separating them. This CDR3 spans 17 amino acids. The CDR3 DNA reads TGTGCCAGTACCCCCCCGGGGCGTCCGGTCGGTAACGCTGAAGCTTTCTTT. The encoded protein is CASTPPGRPVGNAEAFF.

The gene calls are TRBV20-1 and TRBJ2-3, with D hard to call. With 4 bases removed from V and 4 bases from J, the gap between germline ends came to 6 bases. CDR1 and CDR2 (germline): DFQATT, SNEGSKA (reference sequence). The CDR3 spans 11 residues. CDR3 amino acids: CSAMHSDTQYF. CDR3 nucleotides: TGCAGTGCTATGCATTCAGATACGCAGTATTTT.

This clonotype came up a few times. The chain is built from TRBV25-1 and TRBJ2-5, with 16 bases that match TRBD2. The CDR3 is made up of 19 amino acids. In germline, CDR1 is MGHDK, CDR2 SYGVNS. V shed 3 bases, J shed 5 bases, and the junction held 12 bases outside the gene matches. The CDR3 loop reads CASSDLRGLAGGKGETQYF. The DNA for the CDR3 is TGTGCCAGCAGTGATCTCAGGGGACTAGCGGGAGGGAAGGGTGAGACCCAGTACTTC.

The chain employs TRBV20-1 and TRBJ2-2; 7 bases line up with TRBD2. J was trimmed by 6 bases and V by 3 bases; bases with no gene match: 7. The CDR3 covers 14 residues. Germline V gives CDR1 DFQATT, CDR2 SNEGSKA (reference sequence). Written as DNA, the CDR3 is TGCAGTGCTAGTCGCGGGAGTGAGTCCGGGGAGCTGTTTTTT. Protein product: CSASRGSESGELFF.

This clonotype was picked up a small number of times. The V gene is TRBV19, the J gene TRBJ2-3; possibly TRBD2 for D (6 bases). The CDR3 is 14 residues long. V was cut by 7 bases and J by 3 bases, with 14 bases left in between. CDR1 is LNHDA and CDR2 is SQIVND in the germline V gene (reference sequence). The CDR3 nucleotides read TGTGCCAGTAATTCGGGAGTTCTGACAGATACGCAGTATTTT. This codes for CASNSGVLTDTQYF.

This clonotype appeared a few times. V and J are TRBV18 and TRBJ2-7; D might be TRBD2 (6 bases). Between the trimmed V and J ends, which lost 0 bases and 7 bases, there was a span of 16 bases. There are 15 residues in the CDR3. Germline V gene data show CDR1 as KGHSH and CDR2 as LQKENI. The CDR3 nucleotides read TGTGCCAGCTCACCACCGGGACTCGACATGGGGGAGCAGTACTTC. This sequence encodes CASSPPGLDMGEQYF.

This clonotype has more than one count but fewer than ten. The chain combines TRBV28 with TRBJ2-1; tentatively, D is TRBD1 (5 bases). V lost 7 bases to trimming and J lost 1 base, with 20 bases between them. Germline V gives CDR1 MDHEN, CDR2 SYDVKM. The CDR3 loop spans 17 amino acids. This CDR3 reads CASTRTRPGWSYNEQFF. CDR3 in DNA: TGTGCCAGCACCAGGACCCGGCCAGGGTGGTCCTACAATGAGCAGTTCTTC.

This clonotype was counted a few times. This rearrangement joins TRBV12-3 or TRBV12-4 to TRBJ1-2; 8 positions match TRBD1. Unmatched junction bases numbered 4, after V lost 6 bases and J lost 4 bases. The CDR3 has 13 residues. Here the CDR3 reads CASRRTGSYGYTF. The DNA of the CDR3 is TGTGCCAGCAGACGGACAGGGAGCTATGGCTACACCTTC.

The chain is built from TRBV27 and TRBJ2-6; D is ambiguous. Germline lookup yields CDR1 MNHEY and CDR2 SMNVEV (reference sequence). The CDR3 has 14 amino acids. Between the trimmed V and J ends, which lost 0 bases and 4 bases, there was a span of 4 bases. CDR3 sequence (DNA): TGTGCCAGCAGTTTATCAACCGGGGCCAACGTCCTGACTTTC. Protein sequence: CASSLSTGANVLTF.

This clonotype has a single count. Since a much larger clone is just one base distant, this may be a read error. The chain joins TRBV29-1 to TRBJ1-1; TRBD1 is a possible D gene (5 bases). CDR1 is SQVTM and CDR2 is ANQGSEA in the germline V gene. The CDR3 sequence is 12 residues long. V gave up 4 bases and J gave up 7 bases, with 13 bases separating them. The CDR3: CSVGSAGNEAFF. The CDR3 DNA reads TGCAGCGTTGGGTCGGCAGGGAATGAAGCTTTCTTT.

A word on this clonotype: This may be a read error, as it is one base from a much larger clone. V is TRBV2 and J is TRBJ2-7, with TRBD2 as a possible D gene (5 bases). There are 14 residues in the CDR3. CDR1 SNHLY and CDR2 FYNNEI come from the germline V gene. CDR3 residues: CASIVGRADYERYF. In nucleotides, the CDR3 is TGTGCCAGCATCGTAGGTCGGGCAGACTACGAGCGGTACTTC.

The V gene is TRBV5-1, the J gene TRBJ2-7; D is perhaps TRBD1 (5 bases). Germline V gives CDR1 SGHRS, CDR2 YFSETQ. V gave up 0 bases and J gave up 1 base, with 8 bases separating them. The CDR3 loop spans 14 amino acids. CDR3 region: CASSLETASYEQYF. Written as DNA, the CDR3 is TGCGCCAGCAGCTTGGAGACAGCGTCCTACGAGCAGTACTTC.

This clonotype was seen a handful of times. CDR3 sequence (DNA): TGTGCCGGCCACCCAGGGTTTGGCAATTCACCCCTCCACTTT. This sequence encodes CAGHPGFGNSPLHF. V gene TRBV6-1 combines with J gene TRBJ1-6; tentative D call: TRBD1 (5 bases). Trimming left V 11 bases short and J 7 bases short, with 18 bases between. Germline CDR1 is MNHNS and CDR2 is SASEGT. This CDR3 spans 14 amino acids.

The rearrangement joins TRBV20-1 to TRBJ2-5, with D perhaps given as TRBD1 or TRBD2 (5 bases each). The CDR3 has 15 residues. Germline V gene sequence: CDR1 DFQATT, CDR2 SNEGSKA (reference sequence). V lost 5 bases and J lost 2, with 18 bases in between. CDR3 DNA sequence: TGCAGTGCTTCCGTACCTGGGGGACGGCAAGAGACCCAGTACTTC. It codes for CSASVPGGRQETQYF.

This chain uses TRBV30 with TRBJ2-1, with a tentative D call TRBD2 (5 bases). V was pared by 7 bases and J by 6 bases, with 19 bases between. Per germline, CDR1 GTSNPN and CDR2 SVGIG (reference sequence). The CDR3 is 14 residues long. The CDR3 sequence is CASASSTQLNEQFF. The CDR3 DNA follows: TGTGCCTCCGCCTCTAGCACGCAACTCAATGAGCAGTTCTTC.